These T cell receptor beta chains were read from a single sample in a study of blood T cell repertoires in COVID-19. Assay used: immunoSEQ multiplex PCR; TCRdb lists only in-frame clones, some missing. The repertoire includes 95,000 to 100,000 clones, around 84% of them detected once, and approximately 1.8% sits in the top ten. The specimen was peripheral blood. The receptors were sampled from a woman aged 70-85 years with active or convalescent COVID-19. Each CDR3 is given with its conserved first and last residue. The D gene is left open where the match is weak. Expanded clones are given a class, and other clones once, few, many or no size at all.

-	TRBD2	TRBV4-1	TRBJ2-4	TGCGCCAGCAGCCGACTAGCGGGGGAAATTCAGTACTTC	CASSRLAGEIQYF
-	-	TRBV28	TRBJ1-1	TGTGCCAGCAGTTCGTCCCGTACTGAAGCTTTCTTT	CASSSSRTEAFF
-	-	TRBV3-1/TRBV3-2	TRBJ2-3	TGTGCCAGCAGCCCGGGAGATACGCAGTATTTT	CASSPGDTQYF
-	-	TRBV7-2	TRBJ2-2	TGTGCCAGCAGCTCTTTAGAGTACACCGGGGAGCTGTTTTTT	CASSSLEYTGELFF
once	-	TRBV24-1	TRBJ2-2	TGTGCCGCCGGCGGTGGGGGGGCTTTTAACACCGGGGAGCTGTTTTTT	CAAGGGGAFNTGELFF
-	TRBD1	TRBV5-4	TRBJ2-1	TGTGCCAGCAGCGACTTAACAGGGGGGCTCTACAATGAGCAGTTCTTC	CASSDLTGGLYNEQFF
once	TRBD1	TRBV24-1	TRBJ1-5	TGTGCCACCAGTGACCCGAGGACAGGGGTCAATCAGCCCCAGCATTTT	CATSDPRTGVNQPQHF
-	TRBD2	TRBV24-1	TRBJ2-1	TGTGCCACCAGTGACTACGGGACTAGCGGGGGTAGGTGGTTCTTC	CATSDYGTSGGRWFF
once	TRBD1	TRBV24-1	TRBJ2-7	TGTGCCACCAGTGAGTCCGGGACAGGGTACGGCTACGAGCAGTACTTC	CATSESGTGYGYEQYF
-	-	TRBV4-1	TRBJ2-5	TGCGCCAGCAGCCAAAAGGGGCCAGGGTACCAAGAGACCCAGTACTTC	CASSQKGPGYQETQYF
-	TRBD1	TRBV12-5	TRBJ2-4	TGTGCTAGTGGTTTGAGAGGGTCCGGACAGGGGACGAGGGCCAAAAACATTCAGTACTTC	CASGLRGSGQGTRAKNIQYF
-	TRBD1	TRBV28	TRBJ1-3	TGTGCCAGCACCGGGGGACAGGGAAACACCATATATTTT	CASTGGQGNTIYF
once	-	TRBV19	TRBJ1-6	TGTGCCAGTAGTACGACGGGAAACACCTATAATTCACCCCTCCACTTT	CASSTTGNTYNSPLHF
-	TRBD2	TRBV3-1/TRBV3-2	TRBJ2-3	TGTGCCAGCAGCATCCACACTAGCGGGGGACGCACAGATACGCAGTATTTT	CASSIHTSGGRTDTQYF
-	-	TRBV7-8	TRBJ1-2	TGTGCCAGCAGCTGGACACCGGACTATGGCTACACCTTC	CASSWTPDYGYTF
once	-	TRBV5-1	TRBJ1-3	TGCGCCAGCAGGACAGTGCCCGGAAACACCATATATTTT	CASRTVPGNTIYF
-	-	TRBV19	TRBJ1-3	TGTGCCAGTAGTATAGATGGCTCACAGGCGCCTGGAAACACCATATATTTT	CASSIDGSQAPGNTIYF
-	-	TRBV6-2/TRBV6-3	TRBJ2-5	TGTGCCAGCAGTTTGGGGGGTCGAGAGACCCAGTACTTC	CASSLGGRETQYF
-	TRBD1	TRBV5-6	TRBJ1-1	TGTGCCAGCAGCTTATGGACAGGGAGTGACTCGAACACTGAAGCTTTCTTT	CASSLWTGSDSNTEAFF
once	TRBD2	TRBV20-1	TRBJ2-7	TGCAGTGCTAGTTACGGACTAGTGGACTACGAGCAGTACTTC	CSASYGLVDYEQYF
-	-	TRBV18	TRBJ2-1	TGTGCCAGCTCCCCCGACAGGCAATCCTACAATGAGCAGTTCTTC	CASSPDRQSYNEQFF
-	TRBD1	TRBV24-1	TRBJ2-1	TGTGCCACCAGTGATTTGCGGCAGGGGGCGGAAGTTGAGCAGTTCTTC	CATSDLRQGAEVEQFF
-	TRBD1	TRBV7-9	TRBJ2-7	TGTGCCAGCAGCTTAGCCGGGACAGGGGTCCACGAGCAGTACTTC	CASSLAGTGVHEQYF
once	-	TRBV19	TRBJ1-3	TGTGCCAGTAGCCTGCAGGGGTTGGGAAACACCATATATTTT	CASSLQGLGNTIYF
-	TRBD1	TRBV6-6	TRBJ1-1	TGTGCCAGCAGTTCTCGGACAGGGGAAGCTTTCTTT	CASSSRTGEAFF
-	-	TRBV3-1/TRBV3-2	TRBJ2-7	TGTGCCAGCAGCCAAGTCGCGAGCGAGCAGTACTTC	CASSQVASEQYF
-	TRBD2	TRBV4-2	TRBJ2-5	TGTGCCAGCAGCCAGGCACTAGCGGGGCGAGAGACCCAGTACTTC	CASSQALAGRETQYF
-	-	TRBV27	TRBJ2-7	TGTGCCAGCAGTTTTGGTTTTGGGGGCTCTTACGAGCAGTACTTC	CASSFGFGGSYEQYF
-	TRBD2	TRBV27	TRBJ2-7	TGTGCCAGCAGTTTTGCGGGAGATTACGAGCAGTACTTC	CASSFAGDYEQYF
-	-	TRBV3-1/TRBV3-2	TRBJ2-1	TGTGCCAGCAGCCGAAGCGGCAATGAGCAGTTCTTC	CASSRSGNEQFF
few	-	TRBV14	TRBJ1-4	TGTGCCAGCAGCCAAGACCCCAGGGAACGCGAAAAACTGTTTTTT	CASSQDPREREKLFF
-	-	TRBV18	TRBJ1-2	TGTGCCAGCTCACCACCAAGTTCGGAGAACTATGGCTACACCTTC	CASSPPSSENYGYTF
-	TRBD1	TRBV12-5	TRBJ2-7	TGTGCTAGTGGTCGTTTACCCGCCAGGGCAGGGGGCTTCGACGAGCAGTACTTC	CASGRLPARAGGFDEQYF
once	-	TRBV6-2/TRBV6-3	TRBJ2-5	TGTGCCAGCAGTACCTCTGGGGGGTGGTTCCAAGAGACCCAGTACTTC	CASSTSGGWFQETQYF
-	-	TRBV5-8	TRBJ1-1	TGTGCCAGCAGCTTGAGAGAATCATTGAACACTGAAGCTTTCTTT	CASSLRESLNTEAFF
once	-	TRBV28	TRBJ2-2	TGTGCCAGCAGTTTATCCGGTGCCGGGGAGCTGTTTTTT	CASSLSGAGELFF
-	TRBD2	TRBV7-2	TRBJ2-3	TGTGCCAGCAGCTTAGTGGGGACTAGCAACACAGATACGCAGTATTTT	CASSLVGTSNTDTQYF
-	TRBD1	TRBV28	TRBJ1-2	TGTGCCAGCAGGGCCGGGACAGGCGCCTATGGCTACACCTTC	CASRAGTGAYGYTF
few	-	TRBV11-3	TRBJ2-3	TGTGCCAGCAGCTTAACTGCTAGCACAGATACGCAGTATTTT	CASSLTASTDTQYF
few	-	TRBV12-3/TRBV12-4	TRBJ2-5	TGTGCCAGCAGTTTAGTGCGGGAGACCCAGTACTTC	CASSLVRETQYF
-	TRBD1	TRBV6-4	TRBJ2-2	TGTGCCAGCAACCCGGGACAGCTGAAGCGGATTACCGGGGAGCTGTTTTTT	CASNPGQLKRITGELFF
-	TRBD2	TRBV6-5	TRBJ2-7	TGTGCCAGCAGGAAACCCGGGACTACAGTTTTAGAGCAGTACTTC	CASRKPGTTVLEQYF
-	-	TRBV5-1	TRBJ1-4	TGCGCCAGCGGCCGGGACAAACCTAATGAAAAACTGTTTTTT	CASGRDKPNEKLFF
-	-	TRBV30	TRBJ1-6	TGTGCCTGGAGCCCAGGCAGGGTGGGTTCACCCCTCCACTTT	CAWSPGRVGSPLHF
once	-	TRBV28	TRBJ2-1	TGTGCCAGCAGTTTAGGTGGGCGCGTCTACAATGAGCAGTTCTTC	CASSLGGRVYNEQFF
-	TRBD2	TRBV7-2	TRBJ2-3	TGTGCCAGCAGCTTAGTTCCTAGCGGGAGTAATACGCAGTATTTT	CASSLVPSGSNTQYF
few	-	TRBV5-1	TRBJ2-5	TGCGCCAGCACCCCTATCTCCGGGACACCGGGAGAGACCCAGTACTTC	CASTPISGTPGETQYF
once	-	TRBV5-5	TRBJ1-1	TGTGCCAGCAGCCTTGTACTGTCCCCGAACACTGAAGCTTTCTTT	CASSLVLSPNTEAFF
few	TRBD2	TRBV4-3	TRBJ2-7	TGCGCCAGCAGCCAAGATTCCCCTGCTAGCGGGGTCAACGAGCAGTACTTC	CASSQDSPASGVNEQYF
-	-	TRBV7-2	TRBJ2-7	TGTGCCAGCAGCTTAGCTGGGCCCTACGAGCAGTACTTC	CASSLAGPYEQYF
-	TRBD1	TRBV18	TRBJ1-4	TGTGCCAGCTCAGCAGACAGGGGGCGAAGTGAAAAACTGTTTTTT	CASSADRGRSEKLFF
once	-	TRBV11-2	TRBJ1-1	TGTGCCAGCAGCTTAGGGTACAGGATTGGACCCTTGAACACTGAAGCTTTCTTT	CASSLGYRIGPLNTEAFF
-	TRBD1	TRBV6-2/TRBV6-3	TRBJ1-4	TGTGCCAGCAGTTACCTTCACCGGGACAGGGTTGAGAAAGGAAAACTGTTTTTT	CASSYLHRDRVEKGKLFF
-	-	TRBV2	TRBJ2-5	TGTGCCAGCGGCCTGGGGCTTCAAGAGACCCAGTACTTC	CASGLGLQETQYF
-	-	TRBV6-2/TRBV6-3	TRBJ2-1	TGTGCCAGCAGTTACTCGTTAGGGAGGTACAATGAGCAGTTCTTC	CASSYSLGRYNEQFF
-	TRBD1	TRBV7-2	TRBJ2-5	TGTGCCAGCAGCTACGCCGGGACAGAAGAGACCCAGTACTTC	CASSYAGTEETQYF
once	TRBD1	TRBV3-1/TRBV3-2	TRBJ1-5	TGTGCCAGCAGCCAATCAGGGACAGTTAATCAGCCCCAGCATTTT	CASSQSGTVNQPQHF
few	TRBD1	TRBV15	TRBJ2-5	TGTGCCACCAGCAGAGCTATAAAGGGGGCAGAGACCCAGTACTTC	CATSRAIKGAETQYF